A selection of T cell receptor beta chains follows, all from one sample in a study of spatial heterogeneity in lung cancer. TCRdb independently ran MiXCR on the 5' RACE reads; one entry per CDR3 protein. The data contain around 3,600 distinct CDR3 sequences, around 16% of them singletons. The sample was lung tumor tissue, taken at surgery. The receptors shown here come from a female donor with early-stage non-small cell lung cancer. Both conserved end residues are part of each CDR3. D genes are given only for firm matches. The size of a clone is reported for some rows only, either as once, few or many, or as a class for expanded clones.

TRBJ1-1 TRBD1 medium-sized TRBV4-1 CASSQRILTGVNTEAFF TGCGCCAGCAGCCAACGGATATTGACAGGGGTGAACACTGAAGCTTTCTTT
TRBJ1-1 NA medium-sized TRBV20-1 CSARDHPRDGTEAFF TGCAGTGCTAGAGATCACCCCAGGGATGGCACTGAAGCTTTCTTT
TRBJ2-1 NA medium-sized TRBV7-3 CASSLRLAIYSYNEQFF TGTGCCAGCAGCTTAAGGCTCGCTATATACTCCTACAATGAGCAGTTCTTC
TRBJ1-4 TRBD1 medium-sized TRBV6-1 CASNPDRREKLFF TGTGCCAGCAACCCGGACAGGCGGGAAAAACTGTTTTTT
TRBJ2-1 NA NA TRBV19 CASSPTSYNEQFF TGTGCCAGTAGTCCCACGTCCTACAATGAGCAGTTCTTC
TRBJ2-1 TRBD2 medium-sized TRBV6-6 CASSYGLAQNNEQFF TGTGCCAGCAGTTACGGACTAGCGCAAAACAATGAGCAGTTCTTC
TRBJ1-6 TRBD1 many TRBV20-1 CSARDPAGGMSNSPLHF TGCAGTGCTAGAGACCCCGCAGGGGGTATGTCGAATTCACCCCTCCACTTT
TRBJ2-7 NA NA TRBV29-1 CSVGRGAGEQYF TGCAGCGTTGGGAGGGGAGCGGGCGAGCAGTACTTC
TRBJ1-2 NA NA TRBV7-2 CASSLGHTNYGYTF TGTGCCAGCAGCCTTGGACATACTAACTATGGCTACACCTTC
TRBJ1-4 TRBD1 NA TRBV19 CASSTPGQALNEKLFF TGTGCCAGTAGTACCCCGGGACAGGCTTTGAATGAAAAACTGTTTTTT
TRBJ2-1 NA many TRBV5-4 CASSPDLHPYNEQFF TGTGCCAGCAGCCCGGACCTCCACCCATACAATGAGCAGTTCTTC
TRBJ1-4 NA medium-sized TRBV20-1 CSARETEEKLFF TGCAGTGCTAGAGAGACAGAAGAAAAACTGTTTTTT
TRBJ2-1 TRBD1 many TRBV27 CASCRGQYNYNEQFF TGTGCCAGCTGCAGGGGGCAATATAACTACAATGAGCAGTTCTTC
TRBJ1-1 NA large TRBV6-5 CASSLDRNTEAFF TGTGCCAGCAGTCTTGACAGGAACACTGAAGCTTTCTTT
TRBJ1-4 NA medium-sized TRBV9 CASSAGDFGEKLFF TGTGCCAGCAGCGCCGGGGATTTTGGAGAAAAACTGTTTTTT
TRBJ1-2 NA medium-sized TRBV12-2 CASRLTGRDTF TGTGCAAGTCGCTTGACAGGGCGGGACACCTTC
TRBJ1-1 NA medium-sized TRBV11-2 CASSLGGGGLNTEAFF TGTGCCAGCAGCTTAGGCGGCGGAGGACTAAACACTGAAGCTTTCTTT
TRBJ2-2 TRBD1 medium-sized TRBV20-1 CSARDLRDRVPGELFF TGCAGTGCTAGAGATCTCCGAGACAGGGTCCCCGGGGAGCTGTTTTTT
TRBJ1-5 NA medium-sized TRBV18 CASSPQYSNQPQHF TGTGCCAGCTCACCGCAGTATAGCAATCAGCCCCAGCATTTT
TRBJ1-2 NA many TRBV4-3 CASSQDRRNRVNTGGYTF TGCGCCAGCAGCCAAGATAGGAGGAACAGGGTGAACACAGGGGGCTACACCTTC
TRBJ1-3 NA medium-sized TRBV27 CASSLRGFAGNTIYF TGTGCCAGCAGTTTAAGAGGGTTCGCTGGAAACACCATATATTTT
TRBJ1-5 NA medium-sized TRBV20-1 CSATGDSNQPQHF TGCAGTGCTACAGGAGATAGCAATCAGCCCCAGCATTTT
TRBJ1-5 NA many TRBV12-3/TRBV12-4 CASSGGEGGNQPQHF TGTGCCAGCAGTGGGGGAGAGGGTGGCAATCAGCCCCAGCATTTT
TRBJ2-1 TRBD2 NA TRBV7-8 CASSLELAGFEQFF TGTGCCAGCAGCTTAGAATTAGCGGGATTCGAGCAGTTCTTC
TRBJ1-6 TRBD1 many TRBV3-1 CASGGQGRSPLHF TGTGCCAGCGGTGGACAGGGGCGCTCACCCCTCCACTTT
TRBJ1-5 TRBD1 medium-sized TRBV6-1 CASSERLTGGRQPQHF TGTGCCAGCAGTGAACGTCTGACAGGGGGCAGACAGCCCCAGCATTTT
TRBJ1-4 NA medium-sized TRBV6-6 CASSYTDRKLFF TGTGCCAGCAGTTACACGGACAGAAAACTGTTTTTT